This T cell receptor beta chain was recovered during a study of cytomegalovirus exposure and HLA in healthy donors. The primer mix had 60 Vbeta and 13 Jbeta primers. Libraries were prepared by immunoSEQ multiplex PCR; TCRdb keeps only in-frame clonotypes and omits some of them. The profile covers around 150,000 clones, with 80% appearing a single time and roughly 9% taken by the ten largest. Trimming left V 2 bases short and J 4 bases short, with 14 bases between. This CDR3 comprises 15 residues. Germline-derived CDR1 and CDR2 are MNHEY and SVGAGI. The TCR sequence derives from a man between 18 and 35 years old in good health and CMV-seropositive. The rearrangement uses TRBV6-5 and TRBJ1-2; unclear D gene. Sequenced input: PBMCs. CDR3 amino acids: CASSYGQYEVYGYTF. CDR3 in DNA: TGTGCCAGCAGTTACGGGCAGTACGAAGTCTATGGCTACACCTTC.